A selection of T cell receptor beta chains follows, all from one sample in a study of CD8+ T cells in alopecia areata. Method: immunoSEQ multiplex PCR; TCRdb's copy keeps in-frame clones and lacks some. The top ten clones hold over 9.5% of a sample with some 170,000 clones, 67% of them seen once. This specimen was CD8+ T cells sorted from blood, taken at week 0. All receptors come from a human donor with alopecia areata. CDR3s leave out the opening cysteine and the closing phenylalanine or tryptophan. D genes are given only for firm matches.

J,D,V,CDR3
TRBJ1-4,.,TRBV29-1,SARYGAANEKLF
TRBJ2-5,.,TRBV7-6,ASSLAGAVETQY
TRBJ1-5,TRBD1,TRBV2,ASRPGTARNQPQH
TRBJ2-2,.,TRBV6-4,ASSQRGGNTGELF
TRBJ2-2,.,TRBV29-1,SVVLMGTGELF
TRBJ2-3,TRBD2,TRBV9,ASSAGTSGFTDTQY
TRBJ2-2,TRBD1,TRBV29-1,SVDGQGAGELF
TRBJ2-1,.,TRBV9,ASSVEPEMHEQF
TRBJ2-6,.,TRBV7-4,ASSSSPGAPSGANVLT
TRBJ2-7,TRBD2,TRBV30,AWSWGGSYEQY